This entry lists 32 T cell receptor beta chains sequenced from one sample in a study of T cells in Graves' hyperthyroidism and ophthalmopathy. RNA transcripts provided the source from which TCR beta CDR3 regions were amplified. Carried out on the TCR CDR3, a first-round RT-PCR used the HTBI primer set. Via MiXCR, TCRdb re-called the multiplex PCR reads, giving one row per CDR3 protein. The table includes roughly 750,000 distinct CDR3 sequences, roughly 15% detected once. The sequencing sample was made of blood. The receptors originated from a man between 18 and 35 years old with Graves' hyperthyroidism.

This clonotype was seen ten or more times. The rearrangement links TRBV11-1 to TRBJ2-1; TRBD2 agrees at 11 bases. Trimming cost V 3 bases and J 8 bases; bases outside gene matches: 12. Germline CDR1 and CDR2: SGHAT and FQDESV (reference sequence). This CDR3 has 17 amino acids. CDR3 protein: CASSFLTSGKLVDEQFF. The CDR3 DNA reads as TGTGCCAGCAGCTTCCTGACTAGCGGGAAACTCGTCGATGAGCAGTTCTTC.

In this sample, this clonotype turned up a few times. The chain carries TRBV24-1 and TRBJ1-5; D is perhaps TRBD1 (5 bases). Germline V gene sequence: CDR1 KGHDR, CDR2 SFDVKD. Trimming shortened V by 4 bases and J by 5 bases, and 14 bases separated the two germline ends. This CDR3 is built from 15 residues. DNA of the CDR3: TGTGCCACCAGTGACCCGACCGTGGGGGATCAGCCCCAGCATTTT. Protein: CATSDPTVGDQPQHF.

This sequence joins TRBV29-1 and TRBJ1-1; D not resolved. The CDR3 loop spans 13 amino acids. Trimming stripped 0 bases from V and 1 base from J, with 6 bases between. CDR1 SQVTM and CDR2 ANQGSEA come from the germline V gene. The CDR3 DNA sequence: TGCAGCGTTGAAGATCAAGAGAACACTGAAGCTTTCTTT. It encodes CSVEDQENTEAFF.

In its sample, this clonotype was seen many times. This chain connects TRBV20-1 to TRBJ1-1; perhaps TRBD1 as D (6 bases). Germline V gene sequence: CDR1 DFQATT, CDR2 SNEGSKA (reference sequence). V was trimmed by 4 bases and J by 3 bases, leaving 9 bases between them. CDR3 length: 12 amino acids. CDR3: CSAKRGDTEAFF. CDR3 bases: TGCAGTGCTAAGAGGGGGGACACTGAAGCTTTCTTT.

This clonotype was counted a few times. The chain is built from TRBV5-1 and TRBJ2-1, with 10 bases that match TRBD2. Germline V gives CDR1 SGHRS, CDR2 YFSETQ. Losses at the gene ends were 1 base for V and 10 bases for J; bases not matched to a gene: 2. The CDR3 sequence is 13 residues long. The CDR3 is CASSLWTSGEQFF. Written as DNA, the CDR3 is TGCGCCAGCAGCTTGTGGACTAGCGGCGAGCAGTTCTTC. Drawing the rest from reference TRBV5-1 and TRBJ2-1, the complete variable domain is KAGVTQTPRYLIKTRGQQVTLSCSPISGHRSVSWYQQTPGQGLQFLFEYFSETQRNKGNFPGRFSGRQFSNSRSEMNVSTLELGDSALYLCASSLWTSGEQFFGPGTRLTVL.

This clonotype was counted many times. This rearrangement joins TRBV28 to TRBJ2-6; D uncertain. Germline assignment: CDR1 MDHEN and CDR2 SYDVKM. Trimming took off 5 bases at V and 1 base at J, with 6 bases between the two ends. This CDR3 is 14 amino acids long. The CDR3: CASSLPSGANVLTF. Here the CDR3 DNA reads TGTGCCAGCAGTCTTCCGTCTGGGGCCAACGTCCTGACTTTC.

This clonotype was counted at least ten times. The V gene is TRBV6-1, the J gene TRBJ2-2; 7 positions match TRBD2. Trimming removed 0 bases from V and 7 bases from J; junction bases left unmatched: 8. This CDR3 is built from 16 residues. CDR1 is MNHNS and CDR2 is SASEGT in the germline V gene. CDR3 sequence: CASSEAPGTNDGELFF. The CDR3 nucleotides are TGTGCCAGCAGTGAAGCGCCCGGGACTAACGACGGGGAGCTGTTTTTT.

This clonotype was observed a few times. The chain couples TRBV5-1 to TRBJ2-1, with 8 bases fitting TRBD2. This CDR3 is built from 15 residues. V gave up 0 bases and J gave up 5 bases; unmatched junction bases: 4. Germline V gene sequence: CDR1 SGHRS, CDR2 YFSETQ. CDR3 residues: CASSLGLARDNEQFF. CDR3 DNA sequence: TGCGCCAGCAGCTTGGGACTAGCGAGAGACAATGAGCAGTTCTTC. Supplemented by reference TRBV5-1 and TRBJ2-1, the full variable domain reads KAGVTQTPRYLIKTRGQQVTLSCSPISGHRSVSWYQQTPGQGLQFLFEYFSETQRNKGNFPGRFSGRQFSNSRSEMNVSTLELGDSALYLCASSLGLARDNEQFFGPGTRLTVL.

Worth noting for this clonotype: A read error may explain this, as a much larger clone is one base away. The conserved phenylalanine or tryptophan normally closing the CDR3 is absent here, so this likely arose from a read error. The genes are TRBV20-1 and TRBJ2-1; D ambiguous. CDR3 size: 14 residues. The V and J ends lost 3 bases and 3 bases respectively, with 12 bases between them. CDR1 and CDR2 from the germline V gene are DFQATT and SNEGSKA (reference sequence). CDR3 residues: CSASPETLYNEQFL. CDR3 in DNA: TGCAGTGCTAGCCCGGAGACTCTCTACAATGAGCAGTTCCTC.

The chain has TRBV27 and TRBJ2-7; 8 nucleotides agree with TRBD2. CDR1 and CDR2 (germline): MNHEY, SMNVEV (reference sequence). The CDR3 runs to 16 residues. With 2 bases clipped from V and 0 bases from J, the junction kept 6 bases outside the gene matches. CDR3 protein: CASSLTKREPSYEQYF. The CDR3 nucleotides are TGTGCCAGCAGTTTAACCAAGCGGGAGCCCTCCTACGAGCAGTACTTC.

This chain links TRBV9 with TRBJ2-7; maybe TRBD2 (5 bases). V was pared by 1 base and J by 0 bases, with 11 bases between. The V gene's germline CDR1 is SGDLS and CDR2 YYNGEE. The CDR3 covers 15 residues. DNA for the CDR3: TGTGCCAGCAGCGTAACGGCGGGCTCCTCCTACGAGCAGTACTTC. It yields the protein CASSVTAGSSYEQYF.

This clonotype showed up just a few times. This rearrangement joins TRBV29-1 to TRBJ2-5, with TRBD2 matching 8 bases. Germline lookup yields CDR1 SQVTM and CDR2 ANQGSEA. V was clipped by 4 bases and J by 5 bases; unmatched bases: 6. This CDR3 is 13 amino acids long. The CDR3 is CSVVPGGVETQYF. The DNA of the CDR3 is TGCAGCGTTGTGCCGGGGGGGGTGGAGACCCAGTACTTC.

This clonotype was seen more than once but under ten times. V usage is TRBV19 and J usage is TRBJ2-3; TRBD2 agrees at 9 bases. There are 14 residues in the CDR3. CDR1 is LNHDA and CDR2 is SQIVND in the germline V gene (reference sequence). The ends lost 5 bases at V and 6 bases at J; junction bases unmatched: 6. The CDR3 loop is CASSPIAGADTQYF. DNA of the CDR3: TGTGCCAGTAGTCCAATAGCGGGAGCGGATACGCAGTATTTT.

In its sample, this clonotype was seen many times. The chain has TRBV6-1 and TRBJ2-7, with D perhaps assigned TRBD1 or TRBD2 (5 bases each). The CDR3 loop spans 13 amino acids. Germline V gene data show CDR1 as MNHNS and CDR2 as SASEGT. Between the trimmed V and J ends, which lost 7 bases and 2 bases, there was a span of 12 bases. The CDR3 spells CASTRGEPYEQYF. CDR3 coding DNA: TGTGCCAGCACCCGAGGGGAACCCTACGAGCAGTACTTC.

This sequence joins TRBV9 and TRBJ2-5; TRBD2 matches at 7 bases. The ends lost 0 bases at V and 1 base at J; junction bases unmatched: 3. This CDR3 comprises 15 residues. Germline values: CDR1 SGDLS, CDR2 YYNGEE. The CDR3 is CASSVVGRGQETQYF. In nucleotides, the CDR3 is TGTGCCAGCAGCGTAGTGGGGAGGGGCCAAGAGACCCAGTACTTC.

This clonotype occurred a few times. The CDR3 DNA follows: TGTGCCAGCAGCACGGACAGGGAGATGTACCAGCCCCAGCATTTT. Its translation is CASSTDREMYQPQHF. The chain couples TRBV7-9 to TRBJ1-5, with TRBD1 matching over 8 bases. Germline CDR1 and CDR2: SEHNR and FQNEAQ (reference sequence). The CDR3 spans 15 residues. The V segment lost 5 bases and the J segment 7 bases; nucleotides outside the gene matches: 10.

The rearrangement joins TRBV28 to TRBJ2-1, with D perhaps matching TRBD1 (7 bases). Trimming pared 2 bases from V and 4 bases from J, leaving 12 bases between. The CDR3 has 15 amino acids. Germline V gene lookup returns CDR1 MDHEN and CDR2 SYDVKM. The CDR3 DNA is TGTGCCAGCAGTTTAGGAGGGGGCATATACAATGAGCAGTTCTTC. Protein product: CASSLGGGIYNEQFF. Together with reference TRBV28 and TRBJ2-1, the CDR3 gives the full variable domain: DVKVTQSSRYLVKRTGEKVFLECVQDMDHENMFWYRQDPGLGLRLIYFSYDVKMKEKGDIPEGYSVSREKKERFSLILESASTNQTSMYLCASSLGGGIYNEQFFGPGTRLTVL.

This clonotype was found a few times. The gene calls are TRBV6-1 and TRBJ2-7; the D gene is possibly TRBD2 (6 bases). From germline, CDR1 is MNHNS and CDR2 SASEGT. The germline V and J ends were trimmed by 5 bases and 5 bases, with 13 bases remaining between them. The CDR3 runs to 13 residues. The CDR3 DNA follows: TGTGCCAGCAGTCCGTCGACTAGGCACGAGCAGTACTTC. Encoded protein: CASSPSTRHEQYF.

This clonotype was seen only a few times. The chain has TRBV29-1 and TRBJ2-7; TRBD1 agrees at 7 bases. Germline V gene lookup returns CDR1 SQVTM and CDR2 ANQGSEA. CDR3 length: 16 residues. V shed 7 bases and J 6 bases; nucleotides not matched to a gene: 21. DNA of the CDR3: TGCAGCGCCGGACCGAAAGGGGACAGCTCGGTCTGCGAGCAGTACTTC. Its translation is CSAGPKGDSSVCEQYF.

This clonotype has ten or more counts. CDR3: CASSLRLAGGPQFF. CDR3 coding DNA: TGTGCCAGCAGCTTGCGACTAGCGGGAGGGCCTCAGTTCTTC. The V call is TRBV5-8, the J call TRBJ2-1; 14 bases agree with TRBD2. The V and J ends lost 1 base and 13 bases, in that order; junction bases with no gene match: 4. Germline CDR1 and CDR2: SGHTS and YDEGEE. CDR3 length equals 14 residues.

This clonotype has ten or more counts. The J gene is TRBJ2-7, the V gene TRBV18, with 10 positions matching TRBD2. Per germline, CDR1 KGHSH and CDR2 LQKENI. V dropped 10 bases and J dropped 3; count of bases not matched to a gene: 6. The CDR3 covers 13 residues. Here the CDR3 DNA reads TGTGCCACCTCCGGGACTAGCGTCTACGAGCAGTACTTC. It codes for CATSGTSVYEQYF. The full variable domain, its missing parts supplied by reference TRBV18 and TRBJ2-7, is NAGVMQNPRHLVRRRGQEARLRCSPMKGHSHVYWYRQLPEEGLKFMVYLQKENIIDESGMPKERFSAEFPKEGPSILRIQQVVRGDSAAYFCATSGTSVYEQYFGPGTRLTVT.

This clonotype was seen many times. The rearrangement links TRBV20-1 to TRBJ2-5; D may be TRBD2 (6 bases). The CDR3 is made up of 14 amino acids. The germline V and J ends were trimmed by 0 bases and 4 bases, with 12 bases remaining between them. CDR1 and CDR2 (germline): DFQATT, SNEGSKA (reference sequence). The CDR3 sequence: CSARDRRGRETQYF. The CDR3 nucleotides read TGCAGTGCTAGAGATAGGAGGGGAAGAGAGACCCAGTACTTC.

Ten or more counts support this clonotype. This chain uses TRBV27 with TRBJ1-1; tentative D call: TRBD1 (5 bases). V lost 6 bases and J lost 0, with 5 bases in between. Germline V CDR1 and CDR2: MNHEY, SMNVEV (reference sequence). The CDR3 is 12 residues long. The CDR3 region is CASRGLNTEAFF. The CDR3 DNA follows: TGTGCCAGCAGGGGGCTGAACACTGAAGCTTTCTTT.

V and J are TRBV9 and TRBJ1-1; tentatively, D is TRBD1 (5 bases). Trimming took 2 bases from V and 1 from J, leaving 12 bases between them. Germline CDR1 SGDLS, CDR2 YYNGEE. The CDR3 loop spans 15 amino acids. CDR3 residues: CASSVTGRSNTEAFF. Here the CDR3 DNA reads TGTGCCAGCAGCGTTACGGGACGGTCGAACACTGAAGCTTTCTTT.

This chain joins TRBV28 and TRBJ2-6, with D possibly TRBD2 on 5 matching bases. The germline V gene encodes CDR1 MDHEN and CDR2 SYDVKM. CDR3 length: 15 residues. The ends were cut back, 11 bases at V and 0 bases at J, with 14 bases in the middle. CDR3 residues: CAGTSRPSGANVLTF. The CDR3 region has the DNA TGTGCCGGCACTAGTCGGCCCTCTGGGGCCAACGTCCTGACTTTC.

The gene calls are TRBV19 and TRBJ1-6; no definite D call. Trimming removed 5 bases at V and 9 bases at J, with 11 bases between. The CDR3 runs to 13 residues. Germline V gives CDR1 LNHDA, CDR2 SQIVND (reference sequence). The CDR3 nucleotides are TGTGCCAGTAGTTTACAAGGAGGTTCACCCCTCCACTTT. Its protein is CASSLQGGSPLHF.

This clonotype was counted at least ten times. The chain employs TRBV7-8 and TRBJ2-1; the D gene is possibly TRBD2 (6 bases). Germline V gene data show CDR1 as SGHVS and CDR2 as FQNEAQ. V lost 0 bases and J lost 9, with 12 bases in between. The CDR3 consists of 14 residues. The CDR3 reads CASSLAHGGGEQFF. The CDR3, as DNA: TGTGCCAGCAGCTTAGCGCATGGGGGAGGTGAGCAGTTCTTC.

The chain recombines TRBV6-2 or TRBV6-3 with TRBJ1-2; 7 nucleotides agree with TRBD1. The CDR3 consists of 14 residues. From germline, CDR1 is MNHEY and CDR2 SVGEGT. Trimming cost V 6 bases and J 8 bases; bases outside gene matches: 12. As DNA, the CDR3 is TGTGCCAGCAGCCCCGGTAGACAGGGCCGGGGCTACACCTTC. Its translation is CASSPGRQGRGYTF.

The chain combines TRBV11-1 with TRBJ2-3, with D perhaps matching TRBD2 (7 bases). Trimming removed 4 bases at V and 0 bases at J, with 14 bases between. CDR1 and CDR2 from the germline V gene are SGHAT and FQDESV (reference sequence). This CDR3 has 16 amino acids. The CDR3 DNA reads as TGTGCCAGCAGCTGGGGGGGGCGGGAGAGCACAGATACGCAGTATTTT. Residues: CASSWGGRESTDTQYF.

The chain combines TRBV4-2 with TRBJ2-5; 8 nucleotides agree with TRBD1. This CDR3 has 17 residues. Looked up from germline, CDR1 is LGHNA and CDR2 is YNFKEQ. With V trimmed by 1 base and J by 4 bases, 11 bases remained unmatched. The CDR3 coding sequence is TGTGCCAGCAGCCAAGTTACGAGGACAGGGCCAGGAGAGACCCAGTACTTC. Protein: CASSQVTRTGPGETQYF.

This clonotype was picked up many times. V and J are TRBV20-1 and TRBJ2-1; 12 bases agree with TRBD2. CDR1 and CDR2 from the germline V gene are DFQATT and SNEGSKA (reference sequence). CDR3 length: 16 amino acids. Trimming at V came to 1 base and at J to 4 bases, leaving 5 bases not matched to a gene. This CDR3 reads CSARGALAGGYNEQFF. DNA of the CDR3: TGCAGTGCTAGAGGAGCCCTAGCGGGAGGGTACAATGAGCAGTTCTTC.

This clonotype was observed at least ten times. The chain recombines TRBV7-2 with TRBJ2-3, with 9 bases identical to TRBD2. The CDR3 has 15 amino acids. Trimming at V came to 5 bases and at J to 4 bases, leaving 7 bases not matched to a gene. Germline assignment: CDR1 SGHTA and CDR2 FQGNSA. The CDR3 sequence: CASSSLAGPADTQYF. For the CDR3, the DNA is TGTGCCAGCAGCAGTCTAGCGGGACCGGCAGATACGCAGTATTTT. Together with reference TRBV7-2 and TRBJ2-3, the CDR3 gives the full variable domain: GAGVSQSPSNKVTEKGKDVELRCDPISGHTALYWYRQSLGQGLEFLIYFQGNSAPDKSGLPSDRFSAERTGGSVSTLTIQRTQQEDSAVYLCASSSLAGPADTQYFGPGTRLTVL.